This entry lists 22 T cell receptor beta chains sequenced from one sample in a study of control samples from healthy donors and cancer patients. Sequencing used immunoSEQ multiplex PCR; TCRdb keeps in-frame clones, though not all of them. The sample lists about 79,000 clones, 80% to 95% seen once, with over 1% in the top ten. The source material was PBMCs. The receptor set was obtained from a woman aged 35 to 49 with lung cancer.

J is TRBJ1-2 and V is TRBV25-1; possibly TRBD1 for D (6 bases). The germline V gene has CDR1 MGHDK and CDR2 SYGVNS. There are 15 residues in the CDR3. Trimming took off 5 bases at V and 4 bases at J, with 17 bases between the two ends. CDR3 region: CASSHGGSDSYGYTF. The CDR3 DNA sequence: TGTGCCAGCAGTCATGGGGGCAGTGATAGCTATGGCTACACCTTC.

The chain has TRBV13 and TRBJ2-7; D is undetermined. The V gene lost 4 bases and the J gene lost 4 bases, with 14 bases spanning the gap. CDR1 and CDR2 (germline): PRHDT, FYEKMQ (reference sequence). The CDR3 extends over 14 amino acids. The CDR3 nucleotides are TGTGCCAGCAGCTCCTCAGTTGTAATTTACGAGCAGTACTTC. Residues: CASSSSVVIYEQYF.

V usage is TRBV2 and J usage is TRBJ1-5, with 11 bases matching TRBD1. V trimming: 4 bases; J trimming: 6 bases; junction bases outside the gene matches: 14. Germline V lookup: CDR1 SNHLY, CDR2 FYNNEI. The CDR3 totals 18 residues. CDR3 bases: TGTGCCAGCAGTGGAACAGAGGGGGACAGGGGGAAGGTTCAGCCCCAGCATTTT. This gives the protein CASSGTEGDRGKVQPQHF.

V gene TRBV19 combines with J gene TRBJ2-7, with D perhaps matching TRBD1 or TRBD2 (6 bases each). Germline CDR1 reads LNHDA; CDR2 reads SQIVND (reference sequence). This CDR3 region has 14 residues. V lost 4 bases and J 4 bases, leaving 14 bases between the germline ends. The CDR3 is CASSNRQAGYEQYF. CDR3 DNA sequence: TGTGCCAGTAGTAACCGACAGGCGGGATACGAGCAGTACTTC.

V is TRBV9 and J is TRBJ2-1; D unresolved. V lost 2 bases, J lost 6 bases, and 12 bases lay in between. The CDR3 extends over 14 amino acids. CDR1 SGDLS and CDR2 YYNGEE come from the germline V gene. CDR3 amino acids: CASSVEDFPNEQFF. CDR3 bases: TGTGCCAGCAGCGTTGAAGACTTCCCCAATGAGCAGTTCTTC.

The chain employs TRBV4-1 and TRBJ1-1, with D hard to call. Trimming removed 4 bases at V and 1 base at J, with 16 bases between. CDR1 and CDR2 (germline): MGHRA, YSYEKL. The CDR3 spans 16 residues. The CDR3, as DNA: TGCGCCAGCAGCCCCTTAGTCGGGGTCGCGAACACTGAAGCTTTCTTT. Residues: CASSPLVGVANTEAFF.

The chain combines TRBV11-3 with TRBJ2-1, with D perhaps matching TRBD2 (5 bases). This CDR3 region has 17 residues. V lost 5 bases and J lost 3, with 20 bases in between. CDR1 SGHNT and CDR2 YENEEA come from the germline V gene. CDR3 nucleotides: TGTGCCAGCAGCACCCATGGACTGACCCAGATCTACAATGAGCAGTTCTTC. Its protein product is CASSTHGLTQIYNEQFF.

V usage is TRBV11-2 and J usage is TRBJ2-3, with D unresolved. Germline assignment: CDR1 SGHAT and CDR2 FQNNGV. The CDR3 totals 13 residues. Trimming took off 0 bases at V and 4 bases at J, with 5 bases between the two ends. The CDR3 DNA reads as TGTGCCAGCAGCTTAGAATGGGCAGATACGCAGTATTTT. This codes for CASSLEWADTQYF.

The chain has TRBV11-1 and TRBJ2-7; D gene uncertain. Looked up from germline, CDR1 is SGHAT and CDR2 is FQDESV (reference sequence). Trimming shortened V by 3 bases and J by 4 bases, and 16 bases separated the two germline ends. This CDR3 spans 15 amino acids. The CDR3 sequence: CASSLVSPSSYEQYF. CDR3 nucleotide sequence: TGTGCCAGCAGCTTGGTGAGTCCGTCGAGTTACGAGCAGTACTTC.

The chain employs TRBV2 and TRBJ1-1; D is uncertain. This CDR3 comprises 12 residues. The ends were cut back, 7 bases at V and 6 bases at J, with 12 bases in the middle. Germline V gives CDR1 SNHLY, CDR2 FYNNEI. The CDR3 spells CASTLPGPEAFF. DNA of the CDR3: TGTGCCAGCACCTTACCGGGCCCTGAAGCTTTCTTT.

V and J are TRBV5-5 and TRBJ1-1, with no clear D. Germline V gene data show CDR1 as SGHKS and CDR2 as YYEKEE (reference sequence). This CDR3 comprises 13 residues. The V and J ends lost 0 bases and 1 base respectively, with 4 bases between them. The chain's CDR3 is CASSLEANTEAFF. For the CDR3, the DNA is TGTGCCAGCAGCTTGGAAGCGAACACTGAAGCTTTCTTT.

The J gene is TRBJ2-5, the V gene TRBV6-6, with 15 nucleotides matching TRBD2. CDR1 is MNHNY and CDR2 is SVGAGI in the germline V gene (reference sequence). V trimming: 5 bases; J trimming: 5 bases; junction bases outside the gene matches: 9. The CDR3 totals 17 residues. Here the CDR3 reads CASSQRTSGGVFETQYF. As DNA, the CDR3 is TGTGCCAGCAGTCAACGGACTAGCGGGGGGGTCTTTGAGACCCAGTACTTC.

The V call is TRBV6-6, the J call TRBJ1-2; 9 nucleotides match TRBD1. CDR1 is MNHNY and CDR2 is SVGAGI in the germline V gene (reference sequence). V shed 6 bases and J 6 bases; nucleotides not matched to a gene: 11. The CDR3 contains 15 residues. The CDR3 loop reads CASSSMPGQGNGYTF. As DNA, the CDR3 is TGTGCCAGCAGCAGTATGCCGGGACAGGGCAATGGCTACACCTTC.

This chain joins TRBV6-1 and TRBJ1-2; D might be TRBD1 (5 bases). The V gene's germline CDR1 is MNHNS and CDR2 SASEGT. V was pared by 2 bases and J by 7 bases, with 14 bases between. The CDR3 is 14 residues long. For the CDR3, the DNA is TGTGCCAGCAGTGAATCCATGGGGACGGGTGGCTACACCTTC. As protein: CASSESMGTGGYTF.

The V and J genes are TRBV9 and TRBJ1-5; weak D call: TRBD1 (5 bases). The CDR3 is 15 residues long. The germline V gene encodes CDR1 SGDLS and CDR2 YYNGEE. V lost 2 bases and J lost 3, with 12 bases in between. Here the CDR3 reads CASSVGQGSNQPQHF. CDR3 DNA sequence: TGTGCCAGCAGCGTGGGTCAGGGCTCCAATCAGCCCCAGCATTTT. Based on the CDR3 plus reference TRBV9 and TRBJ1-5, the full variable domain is DSGVTQTPKHLITATGQRVTLRCSPRSGDLSVYWYQQSLDQGLQFLIQYYNGEERAKGNILERFSAQQFPDLHSELNLSSLELGDSALYFCASSVGQGSNQPQHFGDGTRLSIL.

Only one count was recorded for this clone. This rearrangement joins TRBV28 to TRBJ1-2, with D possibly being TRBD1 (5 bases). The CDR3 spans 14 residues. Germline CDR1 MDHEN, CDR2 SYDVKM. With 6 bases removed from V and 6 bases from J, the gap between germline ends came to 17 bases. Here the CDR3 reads CASSLGQGSHGYTF. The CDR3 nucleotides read TGTGCCAGCAGCCTGGGGCAGGGATCGCATGGCTACACCTTC.

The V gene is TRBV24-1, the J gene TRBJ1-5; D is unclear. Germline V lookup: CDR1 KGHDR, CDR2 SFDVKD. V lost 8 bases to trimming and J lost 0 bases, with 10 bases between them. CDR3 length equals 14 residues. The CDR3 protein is CATKKWYSNQPQHF. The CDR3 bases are TGTGCCACCAAAAAGTGGTATAGCAATCAGCCCCAGCATTTT.

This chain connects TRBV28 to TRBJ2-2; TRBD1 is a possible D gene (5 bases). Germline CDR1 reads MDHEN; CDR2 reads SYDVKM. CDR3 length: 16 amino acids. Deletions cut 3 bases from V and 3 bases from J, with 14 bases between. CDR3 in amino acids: CASSFFRASDTGELFF. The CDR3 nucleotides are TGTGCCAGCAGTTTTTTCAGGGCGTCTGACACCGGGGAGCTGTTTTTT. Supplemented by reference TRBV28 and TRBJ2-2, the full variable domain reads DVKVTQSSRYLVKRTGEKVFLECVQDMDHENMFWYRQDPGLGLRLIYFSYDVKMKEKGDIPEGYSVSREKKERFSLILESASTNQTSMYLCASSFFRASDTGELFFGEGSRLTVL.

The CDR3 nucleotides are TGTGCCAGCAGTTTCATAACCCGTGGGAGAGAGACCCAGTACTTC. It specifies CASSFITRGRETQYF. The J gene is TRBJ2-5, the V gene TRBV27; a possible D gene is TRBD2 (5 bases). The CDR3 runs to 15 residues. V lost 3 bases to trimming and J lost 4 bases, with 15 bases between them. Germline-derived CDR1 and CDR2 are MNHEY and SMNVEV (reference sequence).

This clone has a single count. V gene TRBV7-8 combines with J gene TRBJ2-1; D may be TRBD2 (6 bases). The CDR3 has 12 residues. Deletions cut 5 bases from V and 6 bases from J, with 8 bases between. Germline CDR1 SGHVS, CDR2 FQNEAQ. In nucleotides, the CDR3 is TGTGCCAGCAGCCCAGCGGGCAATGAGCAGTTCTTC. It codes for CASSPAGNEQFF.

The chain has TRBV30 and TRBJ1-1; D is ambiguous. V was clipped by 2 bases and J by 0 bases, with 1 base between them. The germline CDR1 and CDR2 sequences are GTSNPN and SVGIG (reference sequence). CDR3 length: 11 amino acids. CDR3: CAWSLNTEAFF. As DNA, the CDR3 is TGTGCCTGGAGTCTGAACACTGAAGCTTTCTTT.

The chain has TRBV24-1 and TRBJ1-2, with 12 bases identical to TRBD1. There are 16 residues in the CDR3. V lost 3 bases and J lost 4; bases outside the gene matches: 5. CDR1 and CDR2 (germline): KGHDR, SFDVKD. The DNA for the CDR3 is TGTGCCACCAGTGATATGGGGACAGGGGGCGTCTATGGCTACACCTTC. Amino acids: CATSDMGTGGVYGYTF.